The present TCR beta chain was sequenced within a study of blood T cell repertoires in COVID-19 (TCRdb year 2020). With respect to the entire study: Samples covering the acute and convalescent phases of COVID-19 were provided by collaborators in the United States, Italy and Spain. The material from the prospective study consisted of cDNA or gDNA derived from T cells, B-cell-depleted T cells, or PBMCs. Deeply sampled blood TCRbeta repertoires from subjects exposed to, actively infected with, or recovered from COVID-19 were included in the dataset. A freely available public database, intended as a resource for researchers studying the immune response to SARS-CoV-2, is where the repertoires were released. The samples were drawn from two sources: the first 160 participants of the ongoing ImmuneRACE study, and about 1,300 subjects contributed by 6 global collaborators. Sample metadata almost always included a de-identified subject ID, COVID-19 status, age in years and sex. Where HLA class I and class II types were available, the types were taken from metadata supplied by the sample provider, not from assay-based typing. The paper as a whole reports these results and caveats: The amount of clinical and demographic metadata varied by source and participant and was provided uncurated.

Notes on this clone: What this receptor recognizes is not known. The record has no base qualities; no much larger clone is one base away.

The immunoSEQ Assay, a bias-controlled multiplex PCR, was used to amplify TCRbeta CDR3 regions from genomic DNA. The study's own analysis went as follows. The number of nucleated cells in each sample was estimated by amplification of reference gene primers within the assay. To quantify the absolute abundance of each unique TCRbeta CDR3 rearrangement, sequence reads were collapsed and filtered. For each sample, productive Simpson clonality was calculated as the square root of Simpson's diversity index across productive rearrangements. This is the immuneACCESS table as TCRdb keeps it, with only in-frame sequences that have V and J called. A part of the clones is gone; compared with another copy, unresolved V genes explain less than half, and the rest is unexplained. D and trimming were read from the DNA, whereas the V and J calls and clone size are those reported in that table. The sample yields 210,000 or so clones; around 90% were counted once. The top ten hold over 3.5% of the sample.

V and J lose 0 bases and 3 bases, and a span of 10 bases separates them. Taken from the germline V gene (reference sequence), the CDR1 and CDR2 loops are SGHKS and YYEKEE. From the cysteine through the phenylalanine, the CDR3 covers 14 amino acids. Only the CDR3 region is kept as DNA, spanning 42 bases read in frame from base 1. Participants in the prospective study were enrolled through a virtual design, were aged 18 to 89 years, and lived in fewer than 30 United States geographic areas. To assign participants to cohorts, the prospective study relied on clinical history that participants themselves reported in a screening survey and a study questionnaire. Exposed participants had been in contact, within 2 weeks of entering the study, with a person who had a PCR-confirmed or clinician-diagnosed case of COVID-19. Mobile phlebotomists in the prospective study collected whole blood, serum and a nasopharyngeal or oropharyngeal swab from every participant. Participants in the prospective study had the option to provide additional blood draws and questionnaires over an approximately two-month period. Before DNA extraction, blood samples from the prospective study were shipped at room temperature or frozen.

The chain was built from TRBV5-5 and TRBJ2-7; perhaps TRBD1 is the D gene, with 5 bases matching. The sequence was obtained from a woman under 40 who had been exposed to COVID-19. The specimen was PBMCs or T cells enriched from blood (not recorded which). The CDR3 region: CASSLVGVNYEQYF. The nucleotides are TGTGCCAGCAGCTTGGTAGGGGTGAACTACGAGCAGTACTTC.